This T cell receptor beta chain is from a study of immune characterization of retroperitoneal liposarcoma (dated 2019 in TCRdb). The protocol used for the library was PCR. TCRdb records NextSeq 500 as the sequencer. TCRdb reprocessed the public reads (quality trimming at Q25 with fastp, clone calling with MiXCR) and kept in-frame beta chains. All rows with the same CDR3 protein become a single entry with the most common DNA and genes. The table for this sample lists thousands of distinct CDR3 sequences; 40% to 55% of them were counted only once. The ten biggest clones cover less than 60% of the sample. V is cut back by 1 base and J by 13 bases, with 13 bases in the junction unmatched. Taken from cysteine to phenylalanine, the CDR3 has 15 residues. The DNA shown is the 45-base CDR3, in frame from base 1. Sequences SGHTA (CDR1) and FQGNSA (CDR2) are obtained from the germline V gene. The table lists this clonotype with a few counts. Which antigen it targets is not known. No much larger clone is present one base from it, and per-base qualities are unavailable.

This sequence uses TRBV7-2 and TRBJ2-1; the central 7 bases match TRBD2. This TCR came from a female donor with retroperitoneal liposarcoma. Sequencing was carried out using tumor tissue. CDR3 reads: CASSLDGPWRETQFF. DNA sequence: TGTGCCAGCAGCTTAGATGGACCTTGGCGGGAGACCCAGTTCTTC. The entire variable domain, with the stretches around the CDR3 drawn from the reference TRBV7-2 and TRBJ2-1 proteins, is GAGVSQSPSNKVTEKGKDVELRCDPISGHTALYWYRQSLGQGLEFLIYFQGNSAPDKSGLPSDRFSAERTGGSVSTLTIQRTQQEDSAVYLCASSLDGPWRETQFFGPGTRLTVL.